Included here is one TCR beta chain sequence, with context. Its antigen is not known. Other DNA sequences within the sample encode an identical CDR3. V was clipped by 3 bases and J by 6 bases, with 6 bases between them. This CDR3 has 10 residues. Per the germline V gene, CDR1 is SQVTM and CDR2 is ANQGSEA. This specimen comes from a study of CD4+ T cells in melanoma. Overall study findings and caveats: CD8+ T cell, macrophage and B cell function reportedly correlated with neoantigen-specific CD4+ T cells. Reportedly, melanoma neoantigen-specific CD4+ T cells showed varied differentiation states.

The method was immunoSEQ multiplex PCR; TCRdb's version includes in-frame clones alone and lacks a portion of them. The table records around 100,000 clones, 80% to 95% of them present only once. The sequence was collected from a human donor with melanoma. Specimen: peripheral blood. The V and J genes are TRBV29-1 and TRBJ2-7, with a tentative D call TRBD1 (5 bases). The CDR3 protein is CSVDTGEQYF. The DNA for the CDR3 is TGCAGCGTTGACACAGGCGAGCAGTACTTC.